Listed here are 11 T cell receptor beta chains from one sample, sequenced in a study of blood T cell repertoires in COVID-19. TCRdb's table, derived via immunoSEQ multiplex PCR, lists solely in-frame clones and lacks some. The repertoire holds about 370,000 clones, more than 70% seen once, with 10% in the top ten. The specimen was peripheral blood. The receptor source for this set is a woman aged 30 to 39 with COVID-19, enrolled during active disease.

The chain links TRBV24-1 to TRBJ2-3; 10 bases are shared with TRBD2. The CDR3 has 17 residues. The ends lost 3 bases at V and 4 bases at J; junction bases unmatched: 9. Germline V lookup: CDR1 KGHDR, CDR2 SFDVKD. The CDR3 DNA follows: TGTGCCACCAGTGATCGTTTACTAGCGGGGACGGCAGATACGCAGTATTTT. It specifies CATSDRLLAGTADTQYF.

The chain carries TRBV19 and TRBJ2-2; 7 positions agree with TRBD1. V gave up 5 bases and J gave up 2 bases; unmatched junction bases: 8. The CDR3 covers 16 residues. Germline V gene sequence: CDR1 LNHDA, CDR2 SQIVND (reference sequence). CDR3 DNA sequence: TGTGCCAGTAGTCCCCAGGACAGGCCAAACACCGGGGAGCTGTTTTTT. Residues: CASSPQDRPNTGELFF.

The genes are TRBV12-2 and TRBJ2-1; TRBD2 is the table's D call, not checked against the DNA. TRBV12-2 corresponds to a pseudogene. CDR3 length: 19 residues. CDR3 loop: CASRLLSGTSGSSYNEQFF. CDR3 bases: TGTGCAAGTCGCTTACTAAGCGGGACTAGCGGGAGCTCCTACAATGAGCAGTTCTTC.

The chain recombines TRBV5-1 with TRBJ2-7; weak D call: TRBD1 (7 bases). Germline loops: CDR1 SGHRS, CDR2 YFSETQ. V lost 0 bases and J lost 3, with 13 bases in between. This CDR3 is 15 amino acids long. The CDR3: CASSLEGRGVYEQYF. The CDR3 coding sequence is TGCGCCAGCAGCTTGGAAGGCAGGGGGGTCTACGAGCAGTACTTC. Supplemented by reference TRBV5-1 and TRBJ2-7, the full variable domain reads KAGVTQTPRYLIKTRGQQVTLSCSPISGHRSVSWYQQTPGQGLQFLFEYFSETQRNKGNFPGRFSGRQFSNSRSEMNVSTLELGDSALYLCASSLEGRGVYEQYFGPGTRLTVT.

V usage is TRBV4-1 and J usage is TRBJ1-6; weak D call: TRBD1 (6 bases). The germline V gene has CDR1 MGHRA and CDR2 YSYEKL. Trimming stripped 0 bases from V and 9 bases from J, with 15 bases between. The CDR3 sequence is 16 residues long. For the CDR3, the DNA is TGCGCCAGCAGCCAAGAAAAAACAGGGAGTCTTTCACCCCTCCACTTT. Its translation: CASSQEKTGSLSPLHF.

The chain joins TRBV3-1 (or the pseudogene TRBV3-2) to TRBJ1-1; 7 bases map to TRBD1. J gave up 6 bases and V 2 bases, and 6 bases lay outside the gene matches. Looked up from germline, CDR1 is LGHDT and CDR2 is YNNKEL (reference sequence). The CDR3 contains 14 residues. The CDR3 protein is CASSQTDRASEAFF. CDR3 coding DNA: TGTGCCAGCAGCCAAACTGACAGGGCTTCTGAAGCTTTCTTT.

The rearrangement joins TRBV2 to TRBJ1-6, with no clear D. From germline, CDR1 is SNHLY and CDR2 FYNNEI. V lost 3 bases, J lost 5 bases, and 11 bases lay in between. The CDR3 consists of 15 residues. The CDR3 bases are TGTGCCAGCAGTGACCGGGAGACCAATAATTCACCCCTCCACTTT. Translation gives CASSDRETNNSPLHF.

The chain employs TRBV7-2 and TRBJ1-5; D call uncertain. The germline gives CDR1 SGHTA, CDR2 FQGNSA. CDR3 size: 15 residues. V was pared by 5 bases and J by 4 bases, with 15 bases between. The CDR3 region is CASSARGGPNQPQHF. The CDR3 nucleotides read TGTGCCAGCAGCGCTCGGGGAGGGCCGAATCAGCCCCAGCATTTT.

The count of this clone is one. V is TRBV5-1 and J is TRBJ2-3; 10 bases line up with TRBD2. The CDR3 is 15 residues long. Germline V gene sequence: CDR1 SGHRS, CDR2 YFSETQ. The ends lost 0 bases at V and 4 bases at J; junction bases unmatched: 2. Here the CDR3 reads CASSLELAGADTQYF. DNA of the CDR3: TGCGCCAGCAGCTTGGAGCTAGCGGGAGCAGATACGCAGTATTTT.

The V and J genes are TRBV7-9 and TRBJ2-7; TRBD2 aligns across 12 bases. This CDR3 region has 15 residues. J lost 5 bases, V lost 4 bases, and 6 bases had no gene match. Germline assignment: CDR1 SEHNR and CDR2 FQNEAQ (reference sequence). In DNA form, the CDR3 reads TGTGCCAGCAGCTCCGAGACTAGCGGGAGCCACGAGCAGTACTTC. Protein sequence: CASSSETSGSHEQYF.

V usage is TRBV11-1 and J usage is TRBJ2-1, with D possibly being TRBD1 (6 bases). The V end lost 1 base, the J end lost 11 bases, and 9 bases lay between the germline ends. This CDR3 comprises 12 residues. The germline V gene encodes CDR1 SGHAT and CDR2 FQDESV (reference sequence). DNA for the CDR3: TGTGCCAGCAGCTTAGAGGGGGTCAAGCAGTTCTTC. This codes for CASSLEGVKQFF.